The 19 T cell receptor beta chains listed next were all sequenced from one sample in a study of beta chain features in type 1 diabetes. The whole isolated RNA underwent reverse transcription, so sequencing captured expressed TCRB transcripts. TCRdb's table, derived via immunoSEQ multiplex PCR, lists solely in-frame clones and lacks some. Here the sample spans some 44,000 clones, over 50% being singletons. Sequences were obtained from Tregs from blood. The receptor source for this set is a woman younger than 35 in good health.

The chain employs TRBV5-4 and TRBJ2-7, with a tentative D call TRBD2 (5 bases). The CDR3 extends over 14 amino acids. Looked up from germline, CDR1 is SGHNT and CDR2 is YYREEE (reference sequence). The V end was cut by 2 bases, the J end by 5 bases, with 14 bases between. CDR3 amino acids: CASSFSDWSNEQYF. CDR3 DNA: TGTGCCAGCAGCTTTTCGGACTGGAGCAACGAGCAGTACTTC. Full variable domain (outside the CDR3, taken from reference TRBV5-4 and TRBJ2-7): ETGVTQSPTHLIKTRGQQVTLRCSSQSGHNTVSWYQQALGQGPQFIFQYYREEENGRGNFPPRFSGLQFPNYSSELNVNALELDDSALYLCASSFSDWSNEQYFGPGTRLTVT.

This chain joins TRBV5-1 and TRBJ2-3; possible D gene TRBD2, 7 bases. CDR1 is SGHRS and CDR2 is YFSETQ in the germline V gene. V lost 1 base to trimming and J lost 4 bases, with 13 bases between them. This CDR3 is 15 amino acids long. For the CDR3, the DNA is TGCGCCAGCAGCTTGCTAGGGAGGGGGGCAGATACGCAGTATTTT. It codes for CASSLLGRGADTQYF. The variable domain in full, completed from reference TRBV5-1 and TRBJ2-3, reads KAGVTQTPRYLIKTRGQQVTLSCSPISGHRSVSWYQQTPGQGLQFLFEYFSETQRNKGNFPGRFSGRQFSNSRSEMNVSTLELGDSALYLCASSLLGRGADTQYFGPGTRLTVL.

The V gene is TRBV7-2, the J gene TRBJ2-7; 12 nucleotides match TRBD2. Losses at the gene ends were 4 bases for V and 5 bases for J; bases not matched to a gene: 6. The CDR3 extends over 15 amino acids. The germline V gene encodes CDR1 SGHTA and CDR2 FQGNSA. The CDR3 loop reads CASSWLTSGSHEQYF. Here the CDR3 DNA reads TGTGCCAGCAGCTGGTTGACTAGCGGGAGCCACGAGCAGTACTTC.

This clone was observed a few times. The J gene is TRBJ1-2, the V gene TRBV29-1; 9 bases align to TRBD1. Germline CDR1 and CDR2: SQVTM and ANQGSEA. This CDR3 has 14 residues. The V segment lost 3 bases and the J segment 7 bases; nucleotides outside the gene matches: 9. This CDR3 is CSVEMGDRVGGYTF. In DNA, the CDR3 is TGCAGCGTTGAGATGGGGGACAGGGTTGGTGGCTACACCTTC.

Judged by abundance, this clone is large. V is TRBV7-2 and J is TRBJ2-7, with 10 bases that match TRBD2. CDR3 length equals 14 residues. V was pared by 3 bases and J by 5 bases, with 4 bases of the junction left unmatched. CDR1 is SGHTA and CDR2 is FQGNSA in the germline V gene. CDR3 protein: CASSFLAGENEQYF. The CDR3 DNA follows: TGTGCCAGCAGCTTCCTAGCGGGAGAGAACGAGCAGTACTTC.

This clone was counted a few times. The chain is built from TRBV11-2 and TRBJ2-2; 9 nucleotides line up with TRBD2. CDR3 size: 15 residues. Looked up from germline, CDR1 is SGHAT and CDR2 is FQNNGV. J lost 6 bases, V lost 1 base, and 3 bases had no gene match. CDR3 bases: TGTGCCAGCAGCTTAGGACTAGCGGTCGCCGGGGAGCTGTTTTTT. This translates into CASSLGLAVAGELFF.

The sample holds one count of this clone. The chain carries TRBV28 and TRBJ2-7; D is perhaps TRBD2 (5 bases). The ends were cut back, 5 bases at V and 6 bases at J, with 14 bases in the middle. The CDR3 spans 13 residues. CDR1 and CDR2 from the germline V gene are MDHEN and SYDVKM. The CDR3 region is CASSTPWAGEQYF. The CDR3 DNA is TGTGCCAGCAGTACCCCCTGGGCGGGCGAGCAGTACTTC. Full variable domain (rest looked up from reference TRBV28 and TRBJ2-7): DVKVTQSSRYLVKRTGEKVFLECVQDMDHENMFWYRQDPGLGLRLIYFSYDVKMKEKGDIPEGYSVSREKKERFSLILESASTNQTSMYLCASSTPWAGEQYFGPGTRLTVT.

The chain employs TRBV20-1 and TRBJ2-5, with 7 bases fitting TRBD2. Germline V CDR1 and CDR2: DFQATT, SNEGSKA (reference sequence). CDR3 length: 10 residues. V was clipped by 6 bases and J by 5 bases; unmatched bases: 0. Here the CDR3 DNA reads TGCAGTGCGGGGGGGGAGACCCAGTACTTC. Translating it yields CSAGGETQYF.

The chain employs TRBV4-1 and TRBJ2-6; no definite D call. Germline values: CDR1 MGHRA, CDR2 YSYEKL. Deletions cut 3 bases from V and 0 bases from J, with 6 bases between. The CDR3 has 15 amino acids. The CDR3 protein is CASSQTSSGANVLTF. The CDR3 coding sequence is TGCGCCAGCAGCCAGACAAGCTCTGGGGCCAACGTCCTGACTTTC.

This chain connects TRBV29-1 to TRBJ1-2; TRBD1 agrees at 11 bases. Germline trimming cut 6 bases from V and 5 bases from J; bases unmatched to any gene: 8. The CDR3 is 14 amino acids. CDR1 SQVTM and CDR2 ANQGSEA come from the germline V gene. The CDR3, as DNA: TGCAGCGTGGTTGGACAGGGGGCGCATTATGGCTACACCTTC. Protein sequence: CSVVGQGAHYGYTF.

This chain connects TRBV7-2 to TRBJ2-1; a weak D match, TRBD2 (5 bases). The CDR3 is made up of 15 amino acids. Germline V gives CDR1 SGHTA, CDR2 FQGNSA. V was cut by 4 bases and J by 8 bases, with 18 bases left in between. CDR3: CASSSTRMDLDEQFF. CDR3 DNA: TGTGCCAGCAGCTCCACTAGGATGGATCTCGATGAGCAGTTCTTC.

This chain connects TRBV5-1 to TRBJ2-1; 7 bases match TRBD2. The CDR3 is made up of 16 amino acids. V shed 4 bases, J shed 7 bases, and the junction held 14 bases outside the gene matches. Germline assignment: CDR1 SGHRS and CDR2 YFSETQ. DNA of the CDR3: TGCGCCAGCAGCCCCGGAGCGGGATTTAGTTATAATGAGCAGTTCTTC. It encodes CASSPGAGFSYNEQFF.

The rearrangement links TRBV7-8 to TRBJ1-4, with TRBD1 matching over 7 bases. Per the germline V gene, CDR1 is SGHVS and CDR2 is FQNEAQ. The CDR3 has 17 amino acids. Trimming at V came to 5 bases and at J to 14 bases, leaving 23 bases not matched to a gene. CDR3 DNA sequence: TGTGCCAGCAGCCGCCAACCAGGGACAGCCTCTTCCCGAAACCTGTTTTTT. Its protein is CASSRQPGTASSRNLFF.

The rearrangement links TRBV19 to TRBJ2-7; 9 nucleotides line up with TRBD1. V lost 5 bases and J lost 9; bases outside the gene matches: 14. The germline V gene has CDR1 LNHDA and CDR2 SQIVND (reference sequence). This CDR3 has 15 amino acids. The CDR3 reads CASSLQPGQGKGQYF. The CDR3 DNA is TGTGCCAGTAGTTTACAACCGGGACAGGGAAAAGGGCAGTACTTC.

This chain uses TRBV6-4 with TRBJ2-2; D gene unclear. CDR3 size: 14 residues. Trimming pared 3 bases from V and 2 bases from J, leaving 7 bases between. Germline-derived CDR1 and CDR2 are MRHNA and SNTAGT. CDR3 protein: CASSEQSNTGELFF. The CDR3 DNA is TGTGCCAGCAGTGAACAGAGTAACACCGGGGAGCTGTTTTTT.

This clone occurred a few times. The gene calls are TRBV28 and TRBJ2-7; no definite D call. The CDR3 totals 12 residues. Germline values: CDR1 MDHEN, CDR2 SYDVKM. V was clipped by 6 bases and J by 3 bases, with 9 bases between them. The CDR3 DNA sequence: TGTGCCAGCAGCGCATCTATCTACGAGCAGTACTTC. Protein: CASSASIYEQYF.

This chain joins TRBV30 and TRBJ1-3, with D possibly matching TRBD1 (6 bases). Trimming stripped 8 bases from V and 0 bases from J, with 14 bases between. Looked up from germline, CDR1 is GTSNPN and CDR2 is SVGIG (reference sequence). This CDR3 has 14 amino acids. For the CDR3, the DNA is TGTGCCATTGAAGACAGGAGCTCTGGAAACACCATATATTTT. It encodes CAIEDRSSGNTIYF.

In this sample, this clone turned up a few times. The V call is TRBV29-1, the J call TRBJ2-1; 13 bases are a match to TRBD2. V shed 6 bases and J 6 bases; nucleotides not matched to a gene: 2. The CDR3 spans 13 residues. Germline assignment: CDR1 SQVTM and CDR2 ANQGSEA. CDR3 in DNA: TGCAGCGTCTGGACTAGCGGGGGCAATGAGCAGTTCTTC. This encodes CSVWTSGGNEQFF.

In this sample, this clone turned up a few times. V gene TRBV28 combines with J gene TRBJ1-2; D is unclear. Trimming removed 6 bases from V and 7 bases from J, with 12 bases in between. The CDR3 covers 12 residues. CDR1 and CDR2 from the germline V gene are MDHEN and SYDVKM. CDR3: CASSLYLSGYTF. The CDR3 region has the DNA TGTGCCAGCAGCCTTTACCTCAGTGGCTACACCTTC.